This TCR beta chain was identified in a study of OX40 agonist ivuxolimab in advanced cancers. Across the study: Three individuals attained partial responses, comprising one hepatocellular carcinoma case and two cutaneous melanoma cases. Study-wide points: Clonal expansion among partial responders at 0.1-3.0 mg/kg ranked near the lowest.

In regard to this clone: Its antigen is still unknown.

Germline V gives CDR1 GTSNPN, CDR2 SVGIG (reference sequence). The ends were cut back, 2 bases at V and 7 bases at J, with 10 bases in the middle. CDR3 size: 12 residues. Profiling relied on immunoSEQ multiplex PCR, and the TCRdb table lists in-frame clones only, not all of them. Of 69,000 or so clones in the sample, 80% to 85% are singletons; the top ten hold more than 6.5%. Source: CD4+ or CD8+ T cells sorted from blood, taken in a trial of the OX40 agonist ivuxolimab. The chain recombines TRBV30 with TRBJ2-3; D gene uncertain. The sequence derives from an adult with an advanced solid tumor such as melanoma, head and neck, liver or kidney cancer. Here the CDR3 DNA reads TGTGCCTGGAGTCCGACGGATAATACGCAGTATTTT. Its protein is CAWSPTDNTQYF.